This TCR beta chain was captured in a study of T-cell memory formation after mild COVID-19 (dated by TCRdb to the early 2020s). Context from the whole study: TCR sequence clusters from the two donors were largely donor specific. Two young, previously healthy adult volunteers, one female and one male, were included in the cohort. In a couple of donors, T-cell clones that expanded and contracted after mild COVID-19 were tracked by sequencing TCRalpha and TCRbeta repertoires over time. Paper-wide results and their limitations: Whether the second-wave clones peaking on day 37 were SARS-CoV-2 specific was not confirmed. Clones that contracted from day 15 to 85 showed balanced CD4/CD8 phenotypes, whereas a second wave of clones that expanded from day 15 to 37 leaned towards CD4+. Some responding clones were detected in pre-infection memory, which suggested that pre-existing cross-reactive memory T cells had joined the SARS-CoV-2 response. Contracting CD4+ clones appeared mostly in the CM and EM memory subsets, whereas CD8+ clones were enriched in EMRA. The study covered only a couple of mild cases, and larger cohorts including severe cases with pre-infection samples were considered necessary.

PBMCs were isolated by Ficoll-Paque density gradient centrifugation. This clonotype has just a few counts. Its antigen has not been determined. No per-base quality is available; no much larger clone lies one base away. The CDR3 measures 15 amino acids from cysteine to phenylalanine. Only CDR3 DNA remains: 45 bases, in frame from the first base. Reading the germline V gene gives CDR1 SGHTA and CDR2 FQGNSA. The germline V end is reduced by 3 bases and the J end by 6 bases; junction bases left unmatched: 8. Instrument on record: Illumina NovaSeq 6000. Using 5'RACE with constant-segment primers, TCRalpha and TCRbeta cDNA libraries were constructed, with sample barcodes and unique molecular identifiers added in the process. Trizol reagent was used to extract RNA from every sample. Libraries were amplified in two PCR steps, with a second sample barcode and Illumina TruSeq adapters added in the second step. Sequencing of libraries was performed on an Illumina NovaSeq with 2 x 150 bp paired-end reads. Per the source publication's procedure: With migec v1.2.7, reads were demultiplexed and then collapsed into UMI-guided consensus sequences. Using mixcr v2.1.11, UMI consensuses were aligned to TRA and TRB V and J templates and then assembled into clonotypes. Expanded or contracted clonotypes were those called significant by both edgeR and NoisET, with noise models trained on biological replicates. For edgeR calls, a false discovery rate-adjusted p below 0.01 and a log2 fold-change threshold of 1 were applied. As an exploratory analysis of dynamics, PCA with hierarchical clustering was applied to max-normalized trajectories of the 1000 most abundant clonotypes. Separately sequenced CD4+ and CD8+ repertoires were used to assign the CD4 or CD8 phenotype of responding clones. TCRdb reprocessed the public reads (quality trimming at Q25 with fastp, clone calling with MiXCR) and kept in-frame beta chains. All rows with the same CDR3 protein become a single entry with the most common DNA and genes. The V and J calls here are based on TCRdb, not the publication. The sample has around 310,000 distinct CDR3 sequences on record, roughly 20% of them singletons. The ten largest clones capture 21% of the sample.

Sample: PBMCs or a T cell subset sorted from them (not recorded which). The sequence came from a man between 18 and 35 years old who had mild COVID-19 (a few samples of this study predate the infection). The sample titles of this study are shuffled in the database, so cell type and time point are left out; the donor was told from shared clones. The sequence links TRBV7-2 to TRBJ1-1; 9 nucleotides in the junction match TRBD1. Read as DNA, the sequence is TGTGCCAGCAGCTTCCGGGACAGGGTACTGGCTGAAGCTTTCTTT. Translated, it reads CASSFRDRVLAEAFF.